This entry lists 24 T cell receptor beta chains sequenced from one sample in a study of blood T cell repertoires in COVID-19. Clones were sequenced by immunoSEQ multiplex PCR, and TCRdb holds only the in-frame ones, with some missing. The table includes 110,000 or so clones, around 90% detected once. Material for sequencing was peripheral blood. Receptors originate from a woman aged 50 to 60 with acute or convalescent COVID-19.

The chain is built from TRBV3-1 (or the pseudogene TRBV3-2) and TRBJ1-4; a weak D match, TRBD1 (5 bases). Per the germline V gene, CDR1 is LGHDT and CDR2 is YNNKEL (reference sequence). Trimming shortened V by 0 bases and J by 4 bases, and 12 bases separated the two germline ends. The CDR3 is made up of 16 amino acids. CDR3 coding DNA: TGTGCCAGCAGCCAAGATTTGACAGATGATAATGAAAAACTGTTTTTT. Amino acid sequence: CASSQDLTDDNEKLFF.

This clone has just one count. The gene calls are TRBV7-9 and TRBJ2-3, with 8 bases aligning to TRBD2. The germline V gene encodes CDR1 SEHNR and CDR2 FQNEAQ (reference sequence). There are 19 residues in the CDR3. With 4 bases clipped from V and 2 bases from J, the junction kept 17 bases outside the gene matches. The CDR3 DNA follows: TGTGCCAGCAGCTCACCCCAGCGCCGCGGAGCGGGGGACACAGATACGCAGTATTTT. Protein: CASSSPQRRGAGDTDTQYF.

The V call is TRBV6-4, the J call TRBJ1-1, with D unresolved. The V gene lost 5 bases and the J gene lost 5 bases, with 15 bases spanning the gap. Germline CDR1 and CDR2: MRHNA and SNTAGT. The CDR3 consists of 14 residues. The CDR3 reads CASSRSSTGTEAFF. DNA of the CDR3: TGTGCCAGCAGTCGTTCCTCGACTGGGACTGAAGCTTTCTTT.

The V and J genes are TRBV7-9 and TRBJ2-2, with TRBD1 identical over 7 bases. The CDR3 has 16 residues. V was pared by 6 bases and J by 2 bases, with 9 bases of the junction left unmatched. Germline CDR1 SEHNR, CDR2 FQNEAQ (reference sequence). The CDR3 coding sequence is TGTGCCAGCAGTATAACCGGGACAGCTAACACCGGGGAGCTGTTTTTT. This encodes CASSITGTANTGELFF.

This clone was counted once. The CDR3 sequence: CASSQDNLEGGYTF. The CDR3 DNA sequence: TGTGCCAGCAGCCAAGATAACCTCGAGGGAGGCTACACCTTC. The chain links TRBV4-2 to TRBJ1-2; D call uncertain. CDR1 is LGHNA and CDR2 is YNFKEQ in the germline V gene. Trimming pared 0 bases from V and 8 bases from J, leaving 13 bases between. CDR3 length equals 14 residues.

The rearrangement links TRBV20-1 to TRBJ2-5; 8 nucleotides match TRBD2. Looked up from germline, CDR1 is DFQATT and CDR2 is SNEGSKA (reference sequence). The J segment lost 3 bases and the V segment lost 3 bases, leaving 6 bases of the junction unmatched. This CDR3 has 14 residues. Here the CDR3 reads CSASQAGVEETQYF. The CDR3 DNA follows: TGCAGTGCTAGTCAAGCGGGAGTAGAAGAGACCCAGTACTTC.

V usage is TRBV3-1 (or the pseudogene TRBV3-2) and J usage is TRBJ1-1, with 8 positions matching TRBD1. The CDR3 extends over 13 amino acids. Germline loops: CDR1 LGHDT, CDR2 YNNKEL (reference sequence). The junction had 3 bases not matched to a gene; V was cut back by 3 bases and J by 6 bases. CDR3 nucleotide sequence: TGTGCCAGCAGCCAGGACAGGGTCGCTGAAGCTTTCTTT. Protein: CASSQDRVAEAFF.

The chain joins TRBV29-1 to TRBJ1-1; 7 positions agree with TRBD1. The J segment lost 7 bases and the V segment lost 7 bases, leaving 3 bases of the junction unmatched. Germline V gives CDR1 SQVTM, CDR2 ANQGSEA. The CDR3 is 10 residues long. CDR3 nucleotide sequence: TGCAGCGCGTACAGGGGTGAAGCTTTCTTT. Translation gives CSAYRGEAFF.

The V gene is TRBV6-1, the J gene TRBJ1-5; D is uncertain. CDR1 and CDR2 (germline): MNHNS, SASEGT. The CDR3 runs 15 residues. The ends were cut back, 3 bases at V and 0 bases at J, with 9 bases in the middle. This CDR3 reads CASSDLTSSNQPQHF. CDR3 sequence (DNA): TGTGCCAGCAGTGATCTGACTAGTAGCAATCAGCCCCAGCATTTT.

The gene calls are TRBV25-1 and TRBJ1-2; D is perhaps TRBD1 (5 bases). The germline V gene has CDR1 MGHDK and CDR2 SYGVNS. Trimming stripped 3 bases from V and 1 base from J, with 9 bases between. The CDR3 is made up of 14 amino acids. CDR3 protein: CASSDYQGNYGYTF. CDR3 nucleotides: TGTGCCAGCAGTGACTATCAGGGTAACTATGGCTACACCTTC.

The rearrangement uses TRBV30 and TRBJ1-6; 7 nucleotides match TRBD1. Germline values: CDR1 GTSNPN, CDR2 SVGIG (reference sequence). J lost 5 bases, V lost 0 bases, and 4 bases had no gene match. This CDR3 has 15 amino acids. CDR3 region: CAWSVLGTDNSPLHF. The CDR3 bases are TGTGCCTGGAGTGTACTCGGGACAGATAATTCACCCCTCCACTTT.

V and J are TRBV27 and TRBJ2-5; 8 nucleotides align to TRBD2. CDR1 and CDR2 (germline): MNHEY, SMNVEV (reference sequence). J was trimmed by 2 bases and V by 7 bases; bases with no gene match: 15. The CDR3 has 17 residues. The CDR3 sequence is CASMAQGAGVEQETQYF. CDR3 DNA: TGTGCCAGCATGGCCCAGGGAGCGGGAGTGGAACAAGAGACCCAGTACTTC.

The rearrangement joins TRBV4-1 to TRBJ1-1; D unclear. From germline, CDR1 is MGHRA and CDR2 YSYEKL. V lost 0 bases, J lost 7 bases, and 9 bases lay in between. The CDR3 contains 13 residues. Here the CDR3 DNA reads TGCGCCAGCAGCCAAGACCGCCAGTTTGAAGCTTTCTTT. It encodes CASSQDRQFEAFF.

The rearrangement joins TRBV10-1 to TRBJ2-7; 10 bases are a match to TRBD1. Germline CDR1 reads WNHNN; CDR2 reads SYGVQD (reference sequence). Losses at the gene ends were 7 bases for V and 3 bases for J; bases not matched to a gene: 15. This CDR3 region has 17 residues. CDR3 loop: CASKTRGDRGPLYEQYF. CDR3 nucleotides: TGCGCCAGCAAGACGCGGGGGGACAGGGGTCCCCTCTACGAGCAGTACTTC.

The rearrangement uses TRBV3-1 (or the pseudogene TRBV3-2) and TRBJ1-3, with 7 bases that match TRBD1. Germline CDR1 LGHDT, CDR2 YNNKEL (reference sequence). V lost 4 bases and J lost 2; bases outside the gene matches: 5. The CDR3 covers 15 residues. Here the CDR3 reads CASSRGTVPGNTIYF. The CDR3 DNA follows: TGTGCCAGCAGCCGAGGGACAGTACCTGGAAACACCATATATTTT.

The chain has TRBV10-3 and TRBJ2-1, with a weak D call TRBD2 (5 bases). CDR1 and CDR2 from the germline V gene are ENHRY and SYGVKD. This CDR3 has 12 amino acids. Trimming removed 0 bases at V and 8 bases at J, with 5 bases between. This CDR3 reads CAISESEDEQFF. CDR3 in DNA: TGTGCCATCAGTGAGTCGGAGGATGAGCAGTTCTTC.

The chain has TRBV7-3 and TRBJ2-3; possibly TRBD2 for D (7 bases). This CDR3 has 14 residues. Germline values: CDR1 SGHTA, CDR2 FQGTGA. V was pared by 1 base and J by 15 bases, with 20 bases between. CDR3 sequence reads: CASSLRVRGARQYF. DNA of the CDR3: TGTGCCAGCAGCTTAAGAGTACGGGGGGCTAGACAATATTTT.

This clone was counted a single time. This chain links TRBV12-3 or TRBV12-4 with TRBJ2-1; the D gene is possibly TRBD1 (5 bases). CDR3 size: 11 residues. V was clipped by 6 bases and J by 7 bases, with 7 bases between them. In nucleotides, the CDR3 is TGTGCCAGCAGCCGACAGAATGAGCAGTTCTTC. It codes for CASSRQNEQFF.

This sequence joins TRBV20-1 and TRBJ2-1, with D unresolved. From germline, CDR1 is DFQATT and CDR2 SNEGSKA (reference sequence). Trimming took 3 bases from V and 7 from J, leaving 7 bases between them. The CDR3 has 11 residues. The CDR3 nucleotides are TGCAGTGCTAGTAATCGGAATGAGCAGTTCTTC. As protein: CSASNRNEQFF.

This chain uses TRBV11-2 with TRBJ2-7; weak D call: TRBD1 (6 bases). Trimming stripped 0 bases from V and 2 bases from J, with 17 bases between. This CDR3 is built from 17 residues. The germline V gene encodes CDR1 SGHAT and CDR2 FQNNGV. CDR3 loop: CASSLDVWDIQAYEQYF. The CDR3 nucleotides are TGTGCCAGCAGCTTAGATGTCTGGGACATTCAGGCCTACGAGCAGTACTTC.

The V call is TRBV27, the J call TRBJ2-2, with TRBD1 matching 7 bases. V shed 5 bases and J 6 bases; nucleotides not matched to a gene: 6. The CDR3 consists of 14 residues. CDR1 is MNHEY, CDR2 SMNVEV, per germline (reference sequence). The DNA of the CDR3 is TGTGCCAGCAGTCAGCAGGGGGTCCCCGGGGAGCTGTTTTTT. Translating it yields CASSQQGVPGELFF.

A remark on this clone: The sample contains more than one DNA sequence encoding this CDR3. The V and J genes are TRBV29-1 and TRBJ1-3; D is possibly TRBD1 (5 bases). The V and J ends lost 4 bases and 1 base respectively, with 5 bases between them. The CDR3 contains 12 residues. Looked up from germline, CDR1 is SQVTM and CDR2 is ANQGSEA. CDR3 sequence (DNA): TGCAGCGTTGGACAGTCTGGAAACACCATATATTTT. Amino acid sequence: CSVGQSGNTIYF.

V gene TRBV19 combines with J gene TRBJ1-2, with 8 bases lining up with TRBD1. Germline V gene sequence: CDR1 LNHDA, CDR2 SQIVND (reference sequence). The CDR3 length is 15 residues. V dropped 7 bases and J dropped 6; count of bases not matched to a gene: 13. The CDR3 DNA sequence: TGTGCCAGTATCTACAGGGGGTCCGGGAGAAATGGCTACACCTTC. Encoded protein: CASIYRGSGRNGYTF.

This rearrangement joins TRBV6-2 or TRBV6-3 to TRBJ2-7; weak D call: TRBD1 (5 bases). CDR1 is MNHEY and CDR2 is SVGEGT in the germline V gene. The CDR3 length is 15 residues. Trimming cost V 2 bases and J 4 bases, with 15 bases left between them. The CDR3 region has the DNA TGTGCCAGCAGTTACAGGGGTCAGAGGTTTTACGAGCAGTACTTC. Protein: CASSYRGQRFYEQYF.